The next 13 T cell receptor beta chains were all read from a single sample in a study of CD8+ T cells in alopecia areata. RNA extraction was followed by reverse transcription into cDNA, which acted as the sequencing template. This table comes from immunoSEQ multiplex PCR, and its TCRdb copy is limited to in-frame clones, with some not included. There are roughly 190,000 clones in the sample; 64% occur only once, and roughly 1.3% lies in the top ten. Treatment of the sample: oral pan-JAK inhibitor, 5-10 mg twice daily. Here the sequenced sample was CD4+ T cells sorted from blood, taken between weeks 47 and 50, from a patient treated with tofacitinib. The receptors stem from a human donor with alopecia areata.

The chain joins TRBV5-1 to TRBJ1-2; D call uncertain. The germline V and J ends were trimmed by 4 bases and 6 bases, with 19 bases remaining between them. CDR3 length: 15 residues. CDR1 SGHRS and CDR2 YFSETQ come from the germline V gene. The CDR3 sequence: CASSPALSGRDGYTF. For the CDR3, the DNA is TGCGCCAGCAGCCCTGCCCTCTCCGGGCGGGATGGCTACACCTTC.

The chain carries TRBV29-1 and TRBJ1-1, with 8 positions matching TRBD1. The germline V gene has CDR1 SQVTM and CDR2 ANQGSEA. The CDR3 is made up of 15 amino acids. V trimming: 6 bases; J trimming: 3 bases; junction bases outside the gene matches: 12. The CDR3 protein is CSVGTGPLTYTEAFF. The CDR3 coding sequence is TGCAGCGTGGGGACAGGCCCCTTAACGTACACTGAAGCTTTCTTT.

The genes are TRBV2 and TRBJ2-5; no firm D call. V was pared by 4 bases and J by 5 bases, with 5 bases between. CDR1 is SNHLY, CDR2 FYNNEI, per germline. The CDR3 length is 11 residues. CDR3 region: CASSGDETQYF. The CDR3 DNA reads TGTGCCAGCAGTGGAGACGAGACCCAGTACTTC.

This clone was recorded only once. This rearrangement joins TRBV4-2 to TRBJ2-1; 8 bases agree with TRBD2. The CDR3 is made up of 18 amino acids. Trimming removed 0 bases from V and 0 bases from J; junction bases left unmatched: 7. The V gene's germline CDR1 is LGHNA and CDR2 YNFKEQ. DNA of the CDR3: TGTGCCAGCAGCCAAGATTTCCGGGGGGGAAGCTCCTACAATGAGCAGTTCTTC. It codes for CASSQDFRGGSSYNEQFF.

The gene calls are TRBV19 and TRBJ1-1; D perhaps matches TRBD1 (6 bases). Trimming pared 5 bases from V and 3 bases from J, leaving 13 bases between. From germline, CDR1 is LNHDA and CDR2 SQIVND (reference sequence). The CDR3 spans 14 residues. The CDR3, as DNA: TGTGCCAGTAGTGTGGGGGCCACATACACTGAAGCTTTCTTT. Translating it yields CASSVGATYTEAFF.

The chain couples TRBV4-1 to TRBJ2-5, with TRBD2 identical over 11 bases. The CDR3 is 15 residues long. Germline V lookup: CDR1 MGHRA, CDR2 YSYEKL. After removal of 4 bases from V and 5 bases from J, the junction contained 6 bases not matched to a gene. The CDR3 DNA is TGCGCCAGCAGCCCGGGACTAGCGGATAAGGAGACCCAGTACTTC. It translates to CASSPGLADKETQYF.

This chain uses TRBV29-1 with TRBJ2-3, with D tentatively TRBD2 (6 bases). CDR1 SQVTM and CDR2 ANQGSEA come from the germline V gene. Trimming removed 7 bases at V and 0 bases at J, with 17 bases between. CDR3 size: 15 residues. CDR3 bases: TGCAGCGCACGACTAGGCGGGGTTAGCACAGATACGCAGTATTTT. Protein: CSARLGGVSTDTQYF.

CDR3 nucleotides: TGTGCCAGCAGTTTATCGAGATCTAGGGAGGGCACGCAGTATTTT. This translates into CASSLSRSREGTQYF. The chain carries TRBV27 and TRBJ2-3, with 7 nucleotides matching TRBD2. This CDR3 has 15 residues. CDR1 is MNHEY and CDR2 is SMNVEV in the germline V gene (reference sequence). With 0 bases clipped from V and 9 bases from J, the junction kept 9 bases outside the gene matches.

The CDR3 spells CASRRLDDAGELFF. DNA of the CDR3: TGCGCCAGCAGGAGACTAGACGACGCCGGGGAGCTGTTTTTT. This chain links TRBV5-1 with TRBJ2-2, with D tentatively TRBD2 (6 bases). The CDR3 length is 14 residues. From germline, CDR1 is SGHRS and CDR2 YFSETQ. The V gene lost 5 bases and the J gene lost 6 bases, with 14 bases spanning the gap.

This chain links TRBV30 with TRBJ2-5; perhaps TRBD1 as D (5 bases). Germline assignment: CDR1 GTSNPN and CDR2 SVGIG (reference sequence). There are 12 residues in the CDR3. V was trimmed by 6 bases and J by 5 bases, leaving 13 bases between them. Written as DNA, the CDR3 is TGTGCCTGCAGCAGGGTCGGGGAGACCCAGTACTTC. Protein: CACSRVGETQYF. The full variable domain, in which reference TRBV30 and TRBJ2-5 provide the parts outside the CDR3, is SQTIHQWPATLVQPVGSPLSLECTVEGTSNPNLYWYRQAAGRGLQLLFYSVGIGQISSEVPQNLSASRPQDRQFILSSKKLLLSDSGFYLCACSRVGETQYFGPGTRLLVL.

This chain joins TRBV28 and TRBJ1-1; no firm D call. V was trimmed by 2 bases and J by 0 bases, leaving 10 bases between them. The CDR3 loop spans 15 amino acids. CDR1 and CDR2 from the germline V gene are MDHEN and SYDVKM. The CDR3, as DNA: TGTGCCAGCAGTTTAGAAGCCCAATTGAACACTGAAGCTTTCTTT. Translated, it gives CASSLEAQLNTEAFF. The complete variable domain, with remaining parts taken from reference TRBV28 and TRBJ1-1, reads DVKVTQSSRYLVKRTGEKVFLECVQDMDHENMFWYRQDPGLGLRLIYFSYDVKMKEKGDIPEGYSVSREKKERFSLILESASTNQTSMYLCASSLEAQLNTEAFFGQGTRLTVV.

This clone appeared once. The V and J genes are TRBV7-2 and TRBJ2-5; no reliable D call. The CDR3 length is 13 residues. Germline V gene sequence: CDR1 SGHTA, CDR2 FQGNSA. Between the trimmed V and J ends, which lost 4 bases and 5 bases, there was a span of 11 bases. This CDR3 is CASSYKATETQYF. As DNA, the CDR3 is TGTGCCAGCAGCTATAAGGCCACGGAGACCCAGTACTTC.

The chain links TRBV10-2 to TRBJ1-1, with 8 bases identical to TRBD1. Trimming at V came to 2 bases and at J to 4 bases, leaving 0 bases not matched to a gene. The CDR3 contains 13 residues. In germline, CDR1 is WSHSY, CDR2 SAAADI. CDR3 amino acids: CASSEQGATEAFF. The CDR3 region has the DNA TGCGCCAGCAGTGAGCAGGGGGCCACTGAAGCTTTCTTT.